The TCR beta chain under discussion was sequenced for a study of beta chain features in type 1 diabetes. Expressed TCRB transcripts were sequenced after all isolated RNA was converted to cDNA. Produced via immunoSEQ multiplex PCR; TCRdb's table is partial and in-frame only. The data contain 400,000 or so clones, roughly 12% of them singletons. Study-wide findings and caveats: The study found moderately but significantly shorter TCRB CDR3s in all four CD4+ subsets of Type 1 diabetes patients.

The trim removed 10 bases at V and 9 bases at J, leaving 26 bases unmatched. The germline V gene has CDR1 ENHRY and CDR2 SYGVKD. The CDR3 is 17 residues long. About this clone itself: Its antigen remains unknown.

The clonotype comes from a woman aged 18-30 years with type 1 diabetes. J is TRBJ2-7 and V is TRBV10-3; 8 nucleotides line up with TRBD2. The sample was naive CD4+ T cells from blood. CDR3 sequence: CATVGVAGSGDTRMQYF. As DNA, the CDR3 is TGTGCCACCGTTGGGGTAGCGGGGAGTGGGGATACTCGCATGCAGTACTTC.